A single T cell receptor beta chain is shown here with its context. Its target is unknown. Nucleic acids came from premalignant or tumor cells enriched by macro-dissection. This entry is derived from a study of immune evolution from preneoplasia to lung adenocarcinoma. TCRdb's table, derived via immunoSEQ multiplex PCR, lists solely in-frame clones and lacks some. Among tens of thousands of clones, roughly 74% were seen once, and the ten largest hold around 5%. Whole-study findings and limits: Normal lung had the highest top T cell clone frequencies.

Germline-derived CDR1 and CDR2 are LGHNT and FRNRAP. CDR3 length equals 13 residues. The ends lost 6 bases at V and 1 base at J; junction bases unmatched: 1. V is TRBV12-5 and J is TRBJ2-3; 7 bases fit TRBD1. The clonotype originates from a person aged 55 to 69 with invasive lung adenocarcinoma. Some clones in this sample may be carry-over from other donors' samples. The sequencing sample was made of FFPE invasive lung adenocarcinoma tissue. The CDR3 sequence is CASGDRGTDTQYF. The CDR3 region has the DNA TGTGCTAGTGGCGACAGGGGCACAGATACGCAGTATTTT. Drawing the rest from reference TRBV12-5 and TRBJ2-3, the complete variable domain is DARVTQTPRHKVTEMGQEVTMRCQPILGHNTVFWYRQTMMQGLELLAYFRNRAPLDDSGMPKDRFSAEMPDATLATLKIQPSEPRDSAVYFCASGDRGTDTQYFGPGTRLTVL.